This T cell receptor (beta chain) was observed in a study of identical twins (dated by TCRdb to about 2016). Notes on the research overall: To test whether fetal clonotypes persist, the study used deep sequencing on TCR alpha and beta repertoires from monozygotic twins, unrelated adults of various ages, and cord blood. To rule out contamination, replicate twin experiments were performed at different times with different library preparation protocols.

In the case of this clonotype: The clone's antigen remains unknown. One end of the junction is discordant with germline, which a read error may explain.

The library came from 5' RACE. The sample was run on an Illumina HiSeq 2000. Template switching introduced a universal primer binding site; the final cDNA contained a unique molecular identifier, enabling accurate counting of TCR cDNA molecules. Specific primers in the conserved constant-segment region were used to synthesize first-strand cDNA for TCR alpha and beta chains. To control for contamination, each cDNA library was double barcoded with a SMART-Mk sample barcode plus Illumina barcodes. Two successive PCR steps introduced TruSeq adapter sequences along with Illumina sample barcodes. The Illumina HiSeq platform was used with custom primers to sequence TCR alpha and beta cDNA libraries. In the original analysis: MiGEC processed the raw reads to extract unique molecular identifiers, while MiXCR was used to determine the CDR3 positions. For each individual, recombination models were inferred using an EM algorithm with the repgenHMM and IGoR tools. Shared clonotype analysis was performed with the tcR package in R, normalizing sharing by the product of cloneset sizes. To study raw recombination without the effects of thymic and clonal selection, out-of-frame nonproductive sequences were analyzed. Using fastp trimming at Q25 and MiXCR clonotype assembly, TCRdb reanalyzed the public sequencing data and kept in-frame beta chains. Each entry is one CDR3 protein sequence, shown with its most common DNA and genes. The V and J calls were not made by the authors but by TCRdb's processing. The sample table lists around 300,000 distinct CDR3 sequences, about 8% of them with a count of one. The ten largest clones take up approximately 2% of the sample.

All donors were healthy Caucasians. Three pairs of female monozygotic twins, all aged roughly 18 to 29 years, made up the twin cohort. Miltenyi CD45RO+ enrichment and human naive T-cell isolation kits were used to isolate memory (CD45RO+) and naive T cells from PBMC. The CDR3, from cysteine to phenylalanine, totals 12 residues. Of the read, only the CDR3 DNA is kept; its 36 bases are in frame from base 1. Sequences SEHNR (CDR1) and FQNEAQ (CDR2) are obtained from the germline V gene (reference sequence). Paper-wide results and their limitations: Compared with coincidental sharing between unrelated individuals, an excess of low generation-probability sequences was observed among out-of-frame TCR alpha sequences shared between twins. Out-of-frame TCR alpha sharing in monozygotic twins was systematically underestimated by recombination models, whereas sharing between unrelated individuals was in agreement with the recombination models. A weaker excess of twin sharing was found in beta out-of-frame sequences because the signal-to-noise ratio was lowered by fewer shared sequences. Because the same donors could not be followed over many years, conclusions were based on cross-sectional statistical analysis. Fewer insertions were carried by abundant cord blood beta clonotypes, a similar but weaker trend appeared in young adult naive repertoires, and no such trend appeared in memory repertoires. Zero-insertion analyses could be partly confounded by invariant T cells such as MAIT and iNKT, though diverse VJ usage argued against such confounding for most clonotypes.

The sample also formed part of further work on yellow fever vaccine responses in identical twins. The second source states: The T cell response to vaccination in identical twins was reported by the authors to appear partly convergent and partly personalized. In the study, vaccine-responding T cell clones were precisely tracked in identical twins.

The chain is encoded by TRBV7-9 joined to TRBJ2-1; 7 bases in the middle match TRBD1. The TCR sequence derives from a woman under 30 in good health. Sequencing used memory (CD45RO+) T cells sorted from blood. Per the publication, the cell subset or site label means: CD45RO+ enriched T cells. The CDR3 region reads CASSSGTVEPLF. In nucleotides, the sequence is TGTGCCAGCAGCTCGGGGACAGTCGAGCCGCTCTTC. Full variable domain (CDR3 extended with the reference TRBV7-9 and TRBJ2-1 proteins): DTGVSQNPRHKITKRGQNVTFRCDPISEHNRLYWYRQTLGQGPEFLTYFQNEAQLEKSRLLSDRFSAERPKGSFSTLEIQRTEQGDSAMYLCASSSGTVEPLFGPGTRLTVL.